These T cell receptor beta chains were read from a single sample in a study of blood T cell repertoires in COVID-19. Method: immunoSEQ multiplex PCR; TCRdb's copy keeps in-frame clones and lacks some. The sample consists of fewer than 250,000 clones, around four fifths of them appearing once. Sequences were obtained from peripheral blood. The source is a woman aged 60 to 75 with active or convalescent COVID-19. Both conserved end residues are part of each CDR3. A D gene is named only where the DNA matches it firmly. Expanded clones get a size class; other rows say once, few or many, or leave the size out.

d_gene | j_gene | abundance | v_gene | CDR3nt | CDR3aa
TRBD2 | TRBJ2-1 | once | TRBV7-2 | TGTGCCAGCAGTTCCCCCCGGACTAGCGGGAGCGGTGAGCAGTTCTTC | CASSSPRTSGSGEQFF
TRBD1 | TRBJ2-5 | . | TRBV7-9 | TGTGCCAGCAGCCCCCCCCCGTCCCGGGACAGGGCCCAGGAGACCCAGTACTTC | CASSPPPSRDRAQETQYF
. | TRBJ1-6 | . | TRBV28 | TGTGCCAGCAGTAGCGGATTTACAAATTCACCCCTCCACTTT | CASSSGFTNSPLHF
TRBD1 | TRBJ1-2 | once | TRBV7-2 | TGTGCCAGCAGCTTAGCAGGCTTGGTTTCGACAGGGGATACGTATGGCTACACCTTC | CASSLAGLVSTGDTYGYTF
TRBD1 | TRBJ1-6 | . | TRBV11-3 | TGTGCCAGCGGACAGGGGCGAACTTCACCCCTCCACTTT | CASGQGRTSPLHF
TRBD1 | TRBJ2-5 | . | TRBV11-3 | TGTGCCAGCAGCTCTACAGGGGTAGTGGAGACCCAGTACTTC | CASSSTGVVETQYF
. | TRBJ2-3 | . | TRBV7-2 | TGTGCCAGCAGCCCTTCCCGGGCAGATACGCAGTATTTT | CASSPSRADTQYF
TRBD1 | TRBJ2-6 | . | TRBV19 | TGTGCCAGTGGGACAGGGGGCTTTTCTGGGGCCAACGTCCTGACTTTC | CASGTGGFSGANVLTF
. | TRBJ2-5 | . | TRBV2 | TGTGCCAGCAGTTTTCCCAGGACTCAAGAGACCCAGTACTTC | CASSFPRTQETQYF
. | TRBJ1-1 | . | TRBV6-6 | TGTGCCAGCCAGTCGTCTGAAGCTTTCTTT | CASQSSEAFF
TRBD2 | TRBJ2-3 | . | TRBV19 | TGTGCCAGTAGTATCGTAACTAGCGTGCGCACGGGCACAGATACGCAGTATTTT | CASSIVTSVRTGTDTQYF
TRBD1 | TRBJ2-1 | . | TRBV18 | TGTGCCAGCTCAACCCGACAGGGGGCTTTGGACGAGCAGTTCTTC | CASSTRQGALDEQFF
TRBD1 | TRBJ1-4 | . | TRBV30 | TGTGCCTGCCGGACAGGGAACCCCCGAATCGCAACTAATGAAAAACTGTTTTTT | CACRTGNPRIATNEKLFF
TRBD1 | TRBJ1-6 | . | TRBV27 | TGTGCCAGCAGTCCCTCAAAGACAGGGGGCGCTTCACCCCTCCACTTT | CASSPSKTGGASPLHF
. | TRBJ2-1 | . | TRBV7-6 | TGTGCCAGCAGCTCCCCTATCGGCAGGGGTTCCTACAATGAGCAGTTCTTC | CASSSPIGRGSYNEQFF
TRBD1 | TRBJ2-7 | . | TRBV4-1 | TGCGCCAGCAGCCAAGTGTCCGGGACAGCCTACGAGCAGTACTTC | CASSQVSGTAYEQYF
. | TRBJ1-2 | few | TRBV19 | TGTGCCAGTATCGAGGCAACTGGGGGGTACTATGGCTACACCTTC | CASIEATGGYYGYTF
TRBD2 | TRBJ2-7 | . | TRBV2 | TGTGCCCGCGGGGGGGTAGGGGACTACGAGCAGTACTTC | CARGGVGDYEQYF
. | TRBJ1-1 | . | TRBV5-1 | TGCGCCAGCAGCTTGGGTCGGGTTGTCGGCACTGAAGCTTTCTTT | CASSLGRVVGTEAFF
. | TRBJ1-2 | . | TRBV19 | TGTGCCAGTACTACTACGGGTGATGATGGCTACACCTTC | CASTTTGDDGYTF
TRBD1 | TRBJ2-5 | . | TRBV6-5 | TGTGCCAGCAGAAGACAGGGGAAAGAGACCCAGTACTTC | CASRRQGKETQYF
TRBD1 | TRBJ1-2 | . | TRBV27 | TGTGCCAGCAGGCGGGACAGGGAGTATGGCTACACCTTC | CASRRDREYGYTF
. | TRBJ1-2 | . | TRBV2 | TGTGCCAGCACGCAGATTGATAACTATGGCTACACCTTC | CASTQIDNYGYTF
. | TRBJ2-1 | . | TRBV7-8 | TGTGCCAGCAGCCCACTTAGGAGAGAGCAGTTCTTC | CASSPLRREQFF
. | TRBJ1-5 | . | TRBV6-5 | TGTGCCGCGGCGGGAGATCAGCCCCAGCATTTT | CAAAGDQPQHF
. | TRBJ2-1 | . | TRBV12-3/TRBV12-4 | TGTGCCAGCAGTTTGTCCGCGGAAAGGTCGGAATTCTTC | CASSLSAERSEFF
. | TRBJ1-2 | . | TRBV3-1/TRBV3-2 | TGTGCCAGCAGCCTCGGGACAAGCGATGGCTACACCTTC | CASSLGTSDGYTF